This T cell receptor (beta chain) is drawn from a study of OX40 agonist ivuxolimab in advanced cancers. Points from the study as a whole: Doses of 0.1 to 3.0 mg/kg were accompanied by clonal expansion of CD4+ and CD8+ blood T cells by week 6. Antigen specificity of clonally expanded peripheral T cells was not established.

As for this clone: Its cognate antigen is unknown.

Baseline was the first blood sampling point, followed by cycle 4 day 1 and cycle 7 day 1. Repertoires were generated with immunoSEQ multiplex PCR, while TCRdb's copy carries only in-frame clones and drops some. The repertoire has around 60,000 clones, approximately 91% of them found once; the top ten carry 20% to 30%. CDR1 SEHNR and CDR2 FQNEAQ come from the germline V gene (reference sequence). Trimming removed 6 bases at V and 4 bases at J, with 17 bases between. The CDR3 has 15 amino acids. This TCR was sampled from an adult with an advanced solid tumor such as melanoma, head and neck, liver or kidney cancer. The source material was CD4+ or CD8+ T cells sorted from blood, sampled in a trial of the OX40 agonist ivuxolimab. The rearrangement uses TRBV7-9 and TRBJ2-3, with a tentative D call TRBD2 (6 bases). CDR3 DNA sequence: TGTGCCAGCAGTGATAGCGGTTCGGTGGCAGATACGCAGTATTTT. It codes for CASSDSGSVADTQYF. Together with reference TRBV7-9 and TRBJ2-3, the CDR3 gives the full variable domain: DTGVSQNPRHKITKRGQNVTFRCDPISEHNRLYWYRQTLGQGPEFLTYFQNEAQLEKSRLLSDRFSAERPKGSFSTLEIQRTEQGDSAMYLCASSDSGSVADTQYFGPGTRLTVL.